This T cell receptor beta chain was recorded in a study of shared clonotypes between healthy human individuals. Within Nashville, Tennessee resided all donors, each a Caucasian adult. Genomic DNA, for the unsorted samples, came from around 90 million PBMCs. Using immunoSEQ multiplex PCR, the repertoire was profiled, and TCRdb retains in-frame clones only, with some absent. The sample lists about 490,000 clones, roughly four fifths occurring once. The CDR3 length is 14 residues. Germline V lookup: CDR1 GTSNPN, CDR2 SVGIG (reference sequence). V lost 3 bases and J lost 7, with 16 bases in between. The clonotype originates from a woman in her thirties or forties in good health. Some clones in this sample may be carry-over from other donors' samples. The V call is TRBV30, the J call TRBJ2-1; D not resolved. The specimen was PBMCs. DNA of the CDR3: TGTGCCTGGAGCGCCGGAACTTTTCAGAATGAGCAGTTCTTC. Protein product: CAWSAGTFQNEQFF.